This entry describes one TCR beta chain. Its antigen is not identified. MiXCR, run by TCRdb on the RT-PCR reads, gives a single entry per CDR3 protein. The sample holds around 180,000 distinct CDR3 sequences, around 9% seen once. The sample comes from a study of response to subunit inactivated influenza vaccine. Study observations and caveats: The authors suggested that every seasonal influenza vaccination recruits few new T cells.

The CDR3 is made up of 16 amino acids. CDR1 is SGHTA, CDR2 FQGNSA, per germline. Trimming cost V 1 base and J 8 bases, with 15 bases left between them. Specimen: non-naive T cells sorted from PBMCs, collected on the day of vaccination. This rearrangement joins TRBV7-2 to TRBJ1-6, with a tentative D call TRBD1 (6 bases). The sequence derives from a man over 45 who received an inactivated influenza vaccine. In DNA form, the CDR3 reads TGTGCCAGCAGCTTAGAACAGGGTATGCGTGATTCACCCCTCCACTTT. This encodes CASSLEQGMRDSPLHF.